This is a list of T cell receptor beta chains from one sample in a study of chemoradiotherapy in HPV16-positive cancers. Sequenced by immunoSEQ multiplex PCR; TCRdb stores in-frame clones only, minus some. The sample yields about 53,000 clones, roughly 90% seen once. The input for sequencing was blood, taken from a patient who underwent chemoradiotherapy. Every receptor here comes from a human donor with HPV-associated anogenital cancer. Both conserved end residues are part of each CDR3. Size tells how often a clone was seen (once, few, many) or the class of an expanded clone, and some rows leave it out.

cdr3_aa j_call clone_size v_call
CASSTRTGGGEKLFF TRBJ1-4 NA TRBV7-6
CASFQEGYTF TRBJ1-2 NA TRBV6-1
CASSYRTGDGYTF TRBJ1-2 NA TRBV27
CASSFDRHYEQYF TRBJ2-7 NA TRBV7-2
CASSPRVSRTDTQYF TRBJ2-3 NA TRBV7-2
CASTSSGHLYSNQPQHF TRBJ1-5 NA TRBV19
CASSLGPLETQYF TRBJ2-5 NA TRBV6-5
CASSPRTYSGYTGELFF TRBJ2-2 NA TRBV4-3
CASSQRTGTGNTIYF TRBJ1-3 NA TRBV4-3
CSVQGVGTDTQYF TRBJ2-3 few TRBV29-1
CASSQQQGDEQFF TRBJ2-1 NA TRBV4-1
CASSRIAGETYNEQFF TRBJ2-1 NA TRBV5-1
CASSVLAGATDTQYF TRBJ2-3 NA TRBV9
CASSKTGGNTGELFF TRBJ2-2 NA TRBV19
CASSLRNRQGRGDTQYF TRBJ2-3 NA TRBV14
CASSFGPRGSGELFF TRBJ2-2 NA TRBV27
CASRSGGGTQYF TRBJ2-3 NA TRBV10-1
CASSETVGERDTQYF TRBJ2-3 NA TRBV6-4
CASSLGGAGETQYF TRBJ2-5 NA TRBV11-3
CASSLGGMEQYF TRBJ2-7 NA TRBV11-2
CASSFTRQPQHF TRBJ1-5 few TRBV7-2
CASRWGMDGYTF TRBJ1-2 once TRBV7-2
CASTEGRIRGETQYF TRBJ2-5 NA TRBV6-1
CASSFVAGTGIEQYF TRBJ2-7 NA TRBV5-1
CASSRVENYGYTF TRBJ1-2 NA TRBV19
CASSSGETNYGYTF TRBJ1-2 NA TRBV9
CASSMGTGEQYF TRBJ2-7 NA TRBV19
CASSLGTSRLVDTQYF TRBJ2-3 NA TRBV5-1
CASSLTGDRETQYF TRBJ2-5 NA TRBV7-6
CASSYSKWTNTEAFF TRBJ1-1 NA TRBV6-5
CAISELAGSYNEQFF TRBJ2-1 NA TRBV10-3
CASSQTTANTEAFF TRBJ1-1 NA TRBV4-3
CATSRGTSGRYNEQFF TRBJ2-1 NA TRBV15
CASSLALSDRVNYGYTF TRBJ1-2 NA TRBV5-1
CASSLELNTGELFF TRBJ2-2 NA TRBV5-1
CASSREGVLRYEQYF TRBJ2-7 NA TRBV14
CASSPNRGGLADTQYF TRBJ2-3 few TRBV7-8
CSASSVGEQYF TRBJ2-7 NA TRBV20-1
CASSSPADRDEQYF NA once TRBV6-5
CASSPPGEGTGELFF TRBJ2-2 NA TRBV18
CAGTGGDYGYTF TRBJ1-2 NA TRBV19
CASSRTSAGIGEQFF TRBJ2-1 once TRBV6-5
CASSLLTSAGKGTQYF TRBJ2-5 NA TRBV27
CASSLVSGVADTQYF TRBJ2-3 NA TRBV7-9
CASSVGGEGGYTF TRBJ1-2 NA TRBV9
CASSSIQGNGKNIQYF TRBJ2-4 NA TRBV5-1
CSVIRVGTGELFF TRBJ2-2 NA TRBV29-1
CASSVGGEAEAFF TRBJ1-1 NA TRBV10-1
CASSQGPDQPQHF TRBJ1-5 NA TRBV4-2
CASSFGRGPQTSGNTIYF TRBJ1-3 NA TRBV5-5
CASSETETQYF TRBJ2-5 NA TRBV2
CASSDRENTEAFF TRBJ1-1 few TRBV6-4
CASSLARGPSYNEQFF TRBJ2-1 NA TRBV5-1
CASSLEAIYGYTF TRBJ1-2 NA TRBV7-9
CASSMNRGAREKLFF TRBJ1-4 NA TRBV19